This T cell receptor beta chain stems from a study of blood T cell repertoires in COVID-19. The overall study: Sites in the United States, Italy and Spain provided acute and convalescent COVID-19 samples. Sample material is recorded as cDNA or gDNA derived from T cells, B-cell-depleted T cells, or PBMCs.

While infection was still active, Seattle patients were enrolled and then followed longitudinally. Germline values: CDR1 SGHTA, CDR2 FQGNSA. The CDR3 contains 13 residues. Trimming cost V 1 base and J 1 base, with 4 bases left between them. Produced via immunoSEQ multiplex PCR; TCRdb's table is partial and in-frame only. Among about 300,000 clones listed, just over 90% were seen once. The J gene is TRBJ1-1, the V gene TRBV7-2; D call uncertain. The material sequenced was peripheral blood. The sequence was collected from a woman aged 25-40 years with COVID-19, enrolled during active disease. This CDR3 is CASSLDQNTEAFF. Written as DNA, the CDR3 is TGTGCCAGCAGCTTAGATCAGAACACTGAAGCTTTCTTT.